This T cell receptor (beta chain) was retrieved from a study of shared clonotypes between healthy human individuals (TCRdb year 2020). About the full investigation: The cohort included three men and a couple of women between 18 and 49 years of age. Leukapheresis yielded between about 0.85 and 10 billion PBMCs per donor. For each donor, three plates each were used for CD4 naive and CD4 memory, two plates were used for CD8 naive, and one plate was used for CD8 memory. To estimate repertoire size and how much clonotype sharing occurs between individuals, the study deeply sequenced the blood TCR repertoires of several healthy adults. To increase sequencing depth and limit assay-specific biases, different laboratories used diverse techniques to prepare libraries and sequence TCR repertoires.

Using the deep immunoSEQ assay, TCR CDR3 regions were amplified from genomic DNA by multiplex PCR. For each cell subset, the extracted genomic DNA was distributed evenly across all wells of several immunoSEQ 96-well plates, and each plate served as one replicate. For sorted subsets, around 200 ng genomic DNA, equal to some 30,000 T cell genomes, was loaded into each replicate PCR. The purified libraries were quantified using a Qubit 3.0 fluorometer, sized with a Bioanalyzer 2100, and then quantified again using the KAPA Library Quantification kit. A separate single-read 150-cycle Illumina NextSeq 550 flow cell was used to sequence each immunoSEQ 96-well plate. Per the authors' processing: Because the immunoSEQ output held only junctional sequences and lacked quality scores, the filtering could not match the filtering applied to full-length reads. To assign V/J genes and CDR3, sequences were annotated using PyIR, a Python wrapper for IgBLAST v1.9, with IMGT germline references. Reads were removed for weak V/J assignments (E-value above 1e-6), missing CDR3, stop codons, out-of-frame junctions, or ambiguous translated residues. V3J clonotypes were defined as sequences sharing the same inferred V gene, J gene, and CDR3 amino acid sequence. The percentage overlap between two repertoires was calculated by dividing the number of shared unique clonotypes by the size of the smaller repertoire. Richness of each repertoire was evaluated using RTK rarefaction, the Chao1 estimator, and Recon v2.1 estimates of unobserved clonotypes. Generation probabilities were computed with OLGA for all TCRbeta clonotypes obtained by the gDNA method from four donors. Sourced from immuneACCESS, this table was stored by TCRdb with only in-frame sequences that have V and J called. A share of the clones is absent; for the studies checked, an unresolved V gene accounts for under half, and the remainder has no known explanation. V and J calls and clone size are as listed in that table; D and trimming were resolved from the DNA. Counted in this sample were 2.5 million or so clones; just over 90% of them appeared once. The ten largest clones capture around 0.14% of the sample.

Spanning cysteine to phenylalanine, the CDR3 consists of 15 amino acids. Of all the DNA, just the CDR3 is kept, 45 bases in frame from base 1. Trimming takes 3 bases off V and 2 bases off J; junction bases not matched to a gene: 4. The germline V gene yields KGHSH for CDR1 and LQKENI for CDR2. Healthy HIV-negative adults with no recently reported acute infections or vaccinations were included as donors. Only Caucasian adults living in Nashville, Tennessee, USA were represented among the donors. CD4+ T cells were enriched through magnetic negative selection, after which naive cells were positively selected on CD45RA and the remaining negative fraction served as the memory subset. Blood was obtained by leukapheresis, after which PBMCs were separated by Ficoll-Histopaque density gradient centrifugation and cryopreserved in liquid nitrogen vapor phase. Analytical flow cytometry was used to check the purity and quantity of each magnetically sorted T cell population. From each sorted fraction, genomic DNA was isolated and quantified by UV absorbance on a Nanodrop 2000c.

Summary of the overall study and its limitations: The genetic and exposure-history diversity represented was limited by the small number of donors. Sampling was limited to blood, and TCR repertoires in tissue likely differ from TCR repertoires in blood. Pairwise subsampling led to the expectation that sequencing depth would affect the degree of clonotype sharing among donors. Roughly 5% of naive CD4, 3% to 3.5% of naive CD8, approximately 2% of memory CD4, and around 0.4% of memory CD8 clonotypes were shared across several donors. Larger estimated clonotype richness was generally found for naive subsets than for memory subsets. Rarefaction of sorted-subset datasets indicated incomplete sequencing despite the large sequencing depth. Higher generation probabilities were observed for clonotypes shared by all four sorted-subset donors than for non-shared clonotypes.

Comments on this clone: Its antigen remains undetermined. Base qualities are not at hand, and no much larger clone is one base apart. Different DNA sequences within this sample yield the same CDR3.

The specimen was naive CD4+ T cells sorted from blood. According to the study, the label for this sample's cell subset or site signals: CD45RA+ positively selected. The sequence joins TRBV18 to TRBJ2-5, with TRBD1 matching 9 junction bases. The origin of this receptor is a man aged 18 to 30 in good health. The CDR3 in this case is CASSPRTGVQETQYF. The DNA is TGTGCCAGCTCACCTAGGACAGGGGTTCAAGAGACCCAGTACTTC.